The next 15 T cell receptor beta chains were all read from a single sample in a study of regulatory T cells in long-lasting Graves disease. Regarding time point: newly diagnosed GD, antithyroid drugs for less than 3 months. PBMC-extracted RNA yielded the TCR library. In building TCR beta libraries, iRepertoire HTBI primers were used together with Arm-PCR of CDR3 regions. Using its own MiXCR run on the multiplex PCR reads, TCRdb lists one record per CDR3 protein. The sample contains almost 450,000 distinct CDR3 sequences, about a sixth of which appear only once. The sample also formed part of further work on T cells in Graves' hyperthyroidism and ophthalmopathy.

Sequencing used peripheral blood mononuclear cells (PBMCs), obtained at new diagnosis, from a patient treated with antithyroid drugs. These receptors were taken from a young woman with Graves disease.

Many counts were recorded for this clonotype. The rearrangement links TRBV28 to TRBJ1-4; weak D call: TRBD1 (5 bases). CDR1 and CDR2 from the germline V gene are MDHEN and SYDVKM. Trimming removed 5 bases at V and 10 bases at J, with 17 bases between. This CDR3 has 14 residues. The CDR3 loop reads CASSPRGNLRKLFF. CDR3 DNA sequence: TGTGCCAGCAGTCCCCGGGGGAACTTGCGAAAACTGTTTTTT. The full variable domain, in which reference TRBV28 and TRBJ1-4 provide the parts outside the CDR3, is DVKVTQSSRYLVKRTGEKVFLECVQDMDHENMFWYRQDPGLGLRLIYFSYDVKMKEKGDIPEGYSVSREKKERFSLILESASTNQTSMYLCASSPRGNLRKLFFGSGTQLSVL.

This clonotype was found many times. This chain links TRBV5-1 with TRBJ2-3; TRBD2 matches at 7 bases. Germline lookup yields CDR1 SGHRS and CDR2 YFSETQ. The CDR3 spans 14 residues. Losses at the gene ends were 6 bases for V and 4 bases for J; bases not matched to a gene: 8. Here the CDR3 DNA reads TGCGCCAGCACCAGGGCGGGAGCATCAGATACGCAGTATTTT. Translated: CASTRAGASDTQYF. The complete variable domain, with remaining parts taken from reference TRBV5-1 and TRBJ2-3, reads KAGVTQTPRYLIKTRGQQVTLSCSPISGHRSVSWYQQTPGQGLQFLFEYFSETQRNKGNFPGRFSGRQFSNSRSEMNVSTLELGDSALYLCASTRAGASDTQYFGPGTRLTVL.

This clonotype was detected ten times or more. The rearrangement joins TRBV5-6 to TRBJ1-1, with 8 bases fitting TRBD1. Trimming took 4 bases from V and 7 from J; bases not matched to a gene: 6. The V gene's germline CDR1 is SGHDT and CDR2 YYEEEE. The CDR3 is 13 amino acids. The chain's CDR3 is CASSRTGPYEAFF. The CDR3 coding sequence is TGTGCCAGCAGCCGGACAGGGCCTTATGAAGCTTTCTTT.

This clonotype was seen many times. The chain uses TRBV13 and TRBJ1-1; D is possibly TRBD1 (6 bases). Germline loops: CDR1 PRHDT, CDR2 FYEKMQ (reference sequence). Trimming left V 0 bases short and J 1 base short, with 9 bases between. This CDR3 spans 15 amino acids. CDR3 sequence: CASSLGGQKNTEAFF. DNA of the CDR3: TGTGCCAGCAGCTTAGGCGGACAGAAGAACACTGAAGCTTTCTTT.

The chain has TRBV5-1 and TRBJ2-7; the D gene is possibly TRBD1 (5 bases). The CDR3 loop spans 15 amino acids. Germline V gives CDR1 SGHRS, CDR2 YFSETQ. Trimming removed 0 bases from V and 2 bases from J, with 12 bases in between. As DNA, the CDR3 is TGCGCCAGCAGCTTGGCCGTCGCAGGGACCTACGAGCAGTACTTC. It specifies CASSLAVAGTYEQYF.

This clonotype showed up just once. A much larger clonotype is one base distant, so this may be a read error. The chain combines TRBV3-1 with TRBJ2-7, with 13 positions matching TRBD2. This CDR3 is 15 amino acids long. CDR1 is LGHDT and CDR2 is YNNKEL in the germline V gene (reference sequence). The junction had 6 bases not matched to a gene; V was cut back by 5 bases and J by 5 bases. For the CDR3, the DNA is TGTGCCAGCAGCTCGGGACTAGCGGGATGGGACGAGCAGTACTTC. Translated, it gives CASSSGLAGWDEQYF.

As for this clonotype: At one end the junction does not follow the germline gene, possibly because of a read error. V and J are TRBV19 and TRBJ2-2, with a tentative D call TRBD2 (5 bases). Germline lookup yields CDR1 LNHDA and CDR2 SQIVND (reference sequence). The CDR3 spans 15 residues. CDR3: CPIKGQDWGTGELFF. The CDR3 DNA follows: TGCCCGATCAAGGGTCAGGACTGGGGTACCGGGGAGCTGTTTTTT.

This clonotype was counted a few times. This chain uses TRBV6-2 or TRBV6-3 with TRBJ2-1, with 7 bases aligning to TRBD2. This CDR3 comprises 16 residues. V was pared by 6 bases and J by 0 bases, with 8 bases of the junction left unmatched. The V gene's germline CDR1 is MNHEY and CDR2 SVGEGT. The CDR3 DNA reads as TGTGCCAGCAGCCCCCCAAGCGGGATCTCCTACAATGAGCAGTTCTTC. It codes for CASSPPSGISYNEQFF.

Regarding this clonotype: A read error is the likely source, as a far larger clone sits one nucleotide away. This chain joins TRBV28 and TRBJ2-7; D is perhaps TRBD1 or TRBD2 (5 bases each). V dropped 5 bases and J dropped 6 bases, with 20 bases sitting between them. Looked up from germline, CDR1 is MDHEN and CDR2 is SYDVKM. The CDR3 spans 15 residues. The CDR3 here is CASSPKGRSTFEQYF. CDR3 nucleotides: TGTGCCAGCAGTCCTAAGGGACGGTCAACCTTCGAGCAGTACTTC.

On this clonotype: Just one base apart from a much larger clone, this may be a read error. This chain links TRBV2 with TRBJ2-2, with D perhaps given as TRBD1 or TRBD2 (5 bases each). V was cut by 7 bases and J by 6 bases, with 21 bases left in between. Germline CDR1 reads SNHLY; CDR2 reads FYNNEI. This CDR3 contains 16 residues. CDR3: CASIIHWGIRAGELFF. For the CDR3, the DNA is TGTGCCAGCATCATCCATTGGGGGATTCGGGCCGGGGAGCTGTTTTTT.

This clonotype was detected many times. The chain joins TRBV7-2 to TRBJ2-3; a weak D match, TRBD1 (6 bases). The CDR3 consists of 13 residues. Trimming took off 6 bases at V and 6 bases at J, with 13 bases between the two ends. The germline gives CDR1 SGHTA, CDR2 FQGNSA. CDR3 residues: CASRNRALDTQYF. The CDR3 DNA follows: TGTGCCAGCAGGAACAGGGCATTGGATACGCAGTATTTT.

This clonotype came up many times. V gene TRBV20-1 combines with J gene TRBJ2-3, with TRBD2 matching over 8 bases. This CDR3 region has 12 residues. Germline V gene sequence: CDR1 DFQATT, CDR2 SNEGSKA (reference sequence). CDR3: CIGREGTDTQYF. CDR3 nucleotide sequence: TGCATCGGGCGGGAGGGCACAGATACGCAGTATTTT.

This clonotype was counted many times. The gene calls are TRBV7-2 and TRBJ1-1; D is ambiguous. V was trimmed by 2 bases and J by 2 bases, leaving 15 bases between them. Germline V gene lookup returns CDR1 SGHTA and CDR2 FQGNSA. This CDR3 has 16 residues. CDR3 in amino acids: CASSLRFGVLNTEAFF. The CDR3 nucleotides are TGTGCCAGCAGCTTAAGATTCGGAGTCTTAAACACTGAAGCTTTCTTT.

This clonotype was counted a few times. The chain has TRBV19 and TRBJ1-4; D gene uncertain. The germline CDR1 and CDR2 sequences are LNHDA and SQIVND (reference sequence). Trimming stripped 3 bases from V and 6 bases from J, with 11 bases between. The CDR3 consists of 14 residues. In nucleotides, the CDR3 is TGTGCCAGTAGTATCCCGGACGGAGATGAAAAACTGTTTTTT. It is translated as CASSIPDGDEKLFF.

This clonotype was seen ten or more times. CDR3 sequence: CASRTGGVYGYTF. Here the CDR3 DNA reads TGTGCCAGCAGAACAGGGGGAGTCTATGGCTACACCTTC. The J gene is TRBJ1-2, the V gene TRBV2, with 8 positions matching TRBD1. Losses at the gene ends were 6 bases for V and 4 bases for J; bases not matched to a gene: 4. This CDR3 contains 13 residues. Germline V lookup: CDR1 SNHLY, CDR2 FYNNEI.